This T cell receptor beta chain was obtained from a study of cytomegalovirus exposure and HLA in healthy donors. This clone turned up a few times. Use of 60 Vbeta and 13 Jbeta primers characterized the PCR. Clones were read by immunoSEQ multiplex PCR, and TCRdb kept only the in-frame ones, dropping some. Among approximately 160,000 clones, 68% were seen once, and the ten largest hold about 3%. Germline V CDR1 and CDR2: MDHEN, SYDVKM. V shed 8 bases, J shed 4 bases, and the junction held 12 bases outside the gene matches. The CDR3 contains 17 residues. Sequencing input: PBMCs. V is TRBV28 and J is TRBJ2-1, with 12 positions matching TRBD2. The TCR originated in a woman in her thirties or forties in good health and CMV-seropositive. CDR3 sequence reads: CASRGSSGRETYNEQFF. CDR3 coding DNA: TGTGCCAGCCGTGGGTCTAGCGGGAGGGAAACTTACAATGAGCAGTTCTTC.